This T cell receptor beta chain was documented in a study of T cell clones after liver transplantation (dated 2019 in TCRdb). Broadly, across the study: The samples were obtained from ITN030ST, a randomized trial that attempted immunosuppression withdrawal within 2 years after liver transplantation. After a pre-transplant mixed lymphocyte reaction, TCRbeta sequencing was used to pinpoint donor-reactive T cell clones, which were subsequently tracked in post-transplant blood. Third party-reactive TCRbeta sequences were also identified from pre-transplant MLRs to serve as an antigen-independent comparator for donor-reactive sequences. Of the eight recipients, a few were HCV-positive, while the remaining recipients had been transplanted for non-autoimmune, non-viral indications. No induction therapy was given to the subjects, and standard immunosuppression was administered until randomization at 12-24 months post-transplant. Tolerance was defined as complete withdrawal of immunosuppression for at least one year without a rise in liver enzymes beyond twice the upper limit of normal. Blood samples were taken pre-transplant, pre-randomization before withdrawal, and post-randomization after full withdrawal or failed withdrawal. Of the 8 liver transplant recipients making up the studied cohort, 3 were classified as tolerant and 5 as non-tolerant. The study at large found these results: Low numbers of available donor cells limited the measurable donor-reactive repertoire in a couple of subjects. Circulating donor-reactive CD4 TCRbeta sequences fell significantly post-transplant in 5 of 8 subjects, irrespective of tolerance or HCV status. Donor-reactive sequences declined more than third party-reactive ones, suggesting partial antigen-specific deletion unrelated to withdrawal success. Since no allograft tissue specimens were available, donor-reactive T cells may have migrated into the graft instead of being deleted. When repertoire turnover was taken into account, detection of donor-reactive sequences was significantly reduced in 7 of 8 subjects for CD4 and in 8 of 8 subjects for CD8. The conclusions were considered preliminary, being limited by small, heterogeneous patient numbers and non-standardized post-transplant time points.

Frozen genomic DNA underwent high-throughput TCRbeta CDR3 sequencing by immunoSEQ, including PCR amplification, mapping, bias correction and internal controls. Turning to the authors' computational methods: Productive rearrangements were retained, and unique TCRbeta sequences were defined by the CDR3 nucleotide sequence together with the V and J gene. A sequence counted as donor-reactive only if the sequence showed at least 5-fold expansion in CFSE-low cells compared with unstimulated pre-transplant cells and had a frequency of at least 0.01%. Minimum frequency thresholds were set for each subject on the basis of the unstimulated sample with the lowest template count, so that a detection power of at least 90% was ensured. Jensen-Shannon divergence between the top 1000 TCRbeta sequences post- versus pre-transplant served as the measure of repertoire turnover. Two-sided Fisher's exact tests were used to test for changes in the detection of donor-reactive sequences. The source is immuneACCESS, and TCRdb retained only in-frame sequences with V and J called. Part of the clones is not carried over; for the studies checked, unresolved V genes explain less than half of this, and the remainder is unexplained. V and J calls and clone size are given by that table; D and trimming were obtained from the DNA. Recorded for this sample are tens of thousands of clones; roughly three quarters of them occurred a single time. The ten largest clones capture over 8% of the sample.

In the case of this clone: The specificity of this receptor is unknown. No base quality values were provided; no much bigger clone lies one nucleotide off.

Thawed unstimulated PBMCs were stained for CD3, CD4 and CD8 and FACS-sorted into CD3+CD4+ and CD3+CD8+ populations. All 8 studied subjects were randomized to withdrawal of immunosuppression. The Qiagen DNeasy Blood and Tissue Kit was used for isolation of genomic DNA. At the junction V is shortened by 6 bases and J by 6 bases, with 17 bases in between. Sequences MNHNY (CDR1) and SVGAGI (CDR2) are obtained from the germline V gene (reference sequence). From the cysteine through the phenylalanine, the CDR3 covers 14 amino acids. The only DNA kept is the CDR3, 42 bases in frame from the first base. The receptor comes from a human patient who received a liver transplant. Because of the transplant, the T cells may be the graft donor's rather than the patient's own. Sequences were derived from CD4+ T cells from blood, sampled at the 22-month timepoint. The sequence joins TRBV6-6 to TRBJ1-1, with the D segment identity uncertain. The DNA is TGTGCCAGCAGCCAGCCCCGGACGGAGGCTGAAGCTTTCTTT. Translated, this is CASSQPRTEAEAFF.